This TCR beta chain was documented in a study of control samples from healthy donors and cancer patients. Trimming removed 4 bases at V and 3 bases at J, with 4 bases between. CDR1 and CDR2 from the germline V gene are MNHNY and SVGAGI (reference sequence). This CDR3 comprises 12 residues. Sequencing used immunoSEQ multiplex PCR; TCRdb keeps in-frame clones, though not all of them. The sample lists about 110,000 clones; around 80% were seen once. What was sequenced was blood. This receptor was obtained from a man between 18 and 35 years old in good health. The chain uses TRBV6-6 and TRBJ1-5; no clear D. CDR3 loop: CASSSNNQPQHF. CDR3 in DNA: TGTGCCAGCAGTTCCAACAATCAGCCCCAGCATTTT.